The present T cell receptor beta chain was sequenced within a study of shared clonotypes between healthy human individuals. Assay: immunoSEQ multiplex PCR; the TCRdb copy retains only in-frame clones and omits some. The data hold a few million clones, with 85% to 95% observed a single time. In germline, CDR1 is ENHRY, CDR2 SYGVKD. This CDR3 spans 14 amino acids. With 0 bases removed from V and 3 bases from J, the gap between germline ends came to 8 bases. The sample taken for sequencing was naive CD4+ T cells from PBMCs. As to subset: CD45RA+ positively selected. The sequence was obtained from a man between 18 and 35 years old in good health. Some clones in this sample may be carry-over from other donors' samples. The chain has TRBV10-3 and TRBJ2-5; no definite D call. The CDR3 DNA is TGTGCCATCAGTGAGTCGTCCCCTAAAGAGACCCAGTACTTC. It translates to CAISESSPKETQYF.